This TCR beta chain stems from a study of OX40 agonist ivuxolimab in advanced cancers. Overall study: The study gave patients intravenous ivuxolimab at 0.01 to 10 mg/kg every 2 weeks. Whole-study findings and limits: More expanded clones were found, on average, in CD8+ than in CD4+ T cells.

TCRdb's copy holds only in-frame clones and misses some; the assay was immunoSEQ multiplex PCR. This table has about 60,000 clones, 75% to 90% appearing once. About this clone: Its antigen is not known.

The sequencing used CD4+ or CD8+ T cells sorted from blood, collected in a trial of the OX40 agonist ivuxolimab. The receptor was isolated from an adult with an advanced solid tumor such as melanoma, head and neck, liver or kidney cancer.

CDR3 DNA sequence: TGTGCCAGCTCACCCGGGACAGGGAGGCACGAGCAGTACTTC. Protein: CASSPGTGRHEQYF. The rearrangement links TRBV18 to TRBJ2-7, with TRBD1 matching over 9 bases. The CDR3 loop spans 14 amino acids. V trimming: 3 bases; J trimming: 5 bases; junction bases outside the gene matches: 5. The germline gives CDR1 KGHSH, CDR2 LQKENI.